Following are 3 T cell receptor beta chains from one sample sequenced in a study of blood T cell repertoires in COVID-19. Profiled with immunoSEQ multiplex PCR; TCRdb holds only in-frame clones, not every one. The sample has 200,000 to 250,000 clones, less than 85% seen once. The sequencing input was PBMCs or T cells enriched from blood (not recorded which). The source of these receptors is a man aged 60-69 years who had recovered from COVID-19.

As regards this clone: The same CDR3 is also encoded by other DNA sequences in this sample. The chain recombines TRBV5-4 with TRBJ1-5; D is uncertain. This CDR3 spans 14 amino acids. CDR1 and CDR2 (germline): SGHNT, YYREEE (reference sequence). V shed 0 bases and J shed 1 base, with 5 bases lying between them. The DNA of the CDR3 is TGTGCCAGCAGCTTGGCCGGGAGCAATCAGCCCCAGCATTTT. Translated, it gives CASSLAGSNQPQHF.

This sequence joins TRBV4-3 and TRBJ1-2; D is undetermined. Trimming removed 4 bases at V and 5 bases at J, with 11 bases between. The CDR3 spans 13 residues. Looked up from germline, CDR1 is LGHNA and CDR2 is YSLEER. CDR3 sequence (DNA): TGCGCCAGCAGCCCCAAGCCCGGTTATGGCTACACCTTC. Translation gives CASSPKPGYGYTF.

This clone was seen only a few times. The chain carries TRBV12-2 and TRBJ1-6. TRBV12-2 is termed a pseudogene. CDR3 size: 17 residues. CDR3 nucleotide sequence: TGTGCAAGTCGCTTAGCGAGGATCCAGACTTATAATTCACCCCTCCACTTT. This gives the protein CASRLARIQTYNSPLHF.